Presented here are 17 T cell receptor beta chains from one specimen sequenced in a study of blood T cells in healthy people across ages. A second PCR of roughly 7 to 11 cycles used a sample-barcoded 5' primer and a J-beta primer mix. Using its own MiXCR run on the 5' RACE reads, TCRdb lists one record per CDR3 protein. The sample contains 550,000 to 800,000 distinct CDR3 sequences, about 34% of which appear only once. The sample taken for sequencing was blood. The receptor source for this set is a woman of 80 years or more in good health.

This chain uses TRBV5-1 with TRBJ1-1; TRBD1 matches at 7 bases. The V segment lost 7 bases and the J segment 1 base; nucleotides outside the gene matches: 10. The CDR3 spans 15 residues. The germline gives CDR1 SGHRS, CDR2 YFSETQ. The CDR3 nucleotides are TGCGCCAGCTCAAGAGAGGGACAGCCGAACACTGAAGCTTTCTTT. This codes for CASSREGQPNTEAFF.

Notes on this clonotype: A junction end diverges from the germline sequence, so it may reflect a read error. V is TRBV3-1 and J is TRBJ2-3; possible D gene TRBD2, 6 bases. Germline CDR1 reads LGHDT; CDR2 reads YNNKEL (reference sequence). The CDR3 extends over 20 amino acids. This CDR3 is CAGSQDEFALEGIRADTQYF. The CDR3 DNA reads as TGTGCCGGCAGCCAAGACGAGTTCGCTTTGGAGGGGATAAGGGCAGATACGCAGTATTTT.

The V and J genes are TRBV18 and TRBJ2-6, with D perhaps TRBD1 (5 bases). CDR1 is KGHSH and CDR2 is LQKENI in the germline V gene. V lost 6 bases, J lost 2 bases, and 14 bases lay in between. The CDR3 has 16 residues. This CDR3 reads CASSIVQGAGANVLTF. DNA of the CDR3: TGTGCCAGCTCTATAGTTCAGGGTGCTGGGGCCAACGTCCTGACTTTC.

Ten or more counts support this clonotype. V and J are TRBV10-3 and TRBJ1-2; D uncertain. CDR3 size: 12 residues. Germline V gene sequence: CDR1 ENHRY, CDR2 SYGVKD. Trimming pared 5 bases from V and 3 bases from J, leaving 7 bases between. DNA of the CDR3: TGTGCCATCAGTTCGGGGTACTATGGCTACACCTTC. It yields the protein CAISSGYYGYTF.

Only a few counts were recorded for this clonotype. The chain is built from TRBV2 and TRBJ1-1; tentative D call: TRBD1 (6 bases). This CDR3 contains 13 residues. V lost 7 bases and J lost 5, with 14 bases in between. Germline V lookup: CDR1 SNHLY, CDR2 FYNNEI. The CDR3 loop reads CASKTGVRTEAFF. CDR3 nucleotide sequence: TGTGCCAGCAAGACAGGTGTTAGGACTGAAGCTTTCTTT.

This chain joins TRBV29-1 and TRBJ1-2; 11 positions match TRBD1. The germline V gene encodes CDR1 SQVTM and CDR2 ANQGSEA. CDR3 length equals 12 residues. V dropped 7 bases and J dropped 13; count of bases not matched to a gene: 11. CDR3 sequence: CSDTGTGGGSTF. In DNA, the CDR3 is TGCAGCGATACGGGGACAGGGGGTGGTTCCACCTTC.

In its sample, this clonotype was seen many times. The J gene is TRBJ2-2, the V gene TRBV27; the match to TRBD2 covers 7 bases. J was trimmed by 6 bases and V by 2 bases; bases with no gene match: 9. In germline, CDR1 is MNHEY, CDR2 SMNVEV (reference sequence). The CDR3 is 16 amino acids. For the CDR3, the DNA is TGTGCCAGCAGTTTAGAGGGAGCGGGATCGGCCGGGGAGCTGTTTTTT. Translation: CASSLEGAGSAGELFF.

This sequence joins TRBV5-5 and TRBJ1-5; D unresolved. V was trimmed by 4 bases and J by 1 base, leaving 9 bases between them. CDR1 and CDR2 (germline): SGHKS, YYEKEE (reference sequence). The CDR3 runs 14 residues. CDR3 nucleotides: TGTGCCAGCAGCGTTGGACTGAGCAATCAGCCCCAGCATTTT. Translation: CASSVGLSNQPQHF. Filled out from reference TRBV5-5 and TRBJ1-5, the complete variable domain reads DAGVTQSPTHLIKTRGQQVTLRCSPISGHKSVSWYQQVLGQGPQFIFQYYEKEERGRGNFPDRFSARQFPNYSSELNVNALLLGDSALYLCASSVGLSNQPQHFGDGTRLSIL.

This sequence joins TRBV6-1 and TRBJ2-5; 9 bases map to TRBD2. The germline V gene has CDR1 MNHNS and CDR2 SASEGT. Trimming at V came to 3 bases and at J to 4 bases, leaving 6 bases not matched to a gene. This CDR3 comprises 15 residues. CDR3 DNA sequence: TGTGCCAGCAGTGACTGGGCGGGGGGGCCAGAGACCCAGTACTTC. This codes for CASSDWAGGPETQYF.

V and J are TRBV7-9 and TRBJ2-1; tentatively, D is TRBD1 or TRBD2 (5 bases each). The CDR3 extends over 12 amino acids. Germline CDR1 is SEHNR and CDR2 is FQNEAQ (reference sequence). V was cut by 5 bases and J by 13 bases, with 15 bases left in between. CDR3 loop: CASSRGRASQFF. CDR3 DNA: TGTGCCAGCAGCCGGGGACGAGCCTCACAGTTCTTC. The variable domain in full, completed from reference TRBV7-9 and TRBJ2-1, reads DTGVSQNPRHKITKRGQNVTFRCDPISEHNRLYWYRQTLGQGPEFLTYFQNEAQLEKSRLLSDRFSAERPKGSFSTLEIQRTEQGDSAMYLCASSRGRASQFFGPGTRLTVL.

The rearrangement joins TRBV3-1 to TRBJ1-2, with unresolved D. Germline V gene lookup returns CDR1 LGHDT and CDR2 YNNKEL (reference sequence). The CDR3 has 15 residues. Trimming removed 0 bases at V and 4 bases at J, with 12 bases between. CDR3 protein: CASSQDSTPAYGYTF. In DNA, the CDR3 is TGTGCCAGCAGCCAAGATAGTACCCCAGCCTATGGCTACACCTTC.

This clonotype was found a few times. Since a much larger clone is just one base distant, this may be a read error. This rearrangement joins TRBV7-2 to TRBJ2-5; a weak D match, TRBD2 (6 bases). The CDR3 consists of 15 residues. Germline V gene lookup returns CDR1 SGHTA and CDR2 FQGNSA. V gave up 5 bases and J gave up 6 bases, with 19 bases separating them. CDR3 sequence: CASSAGTAGGKTQYF. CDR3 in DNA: TGTGCCAGCAGCGCTGGGACGGCCGGGGGTAAGACCCAGTACTTC.

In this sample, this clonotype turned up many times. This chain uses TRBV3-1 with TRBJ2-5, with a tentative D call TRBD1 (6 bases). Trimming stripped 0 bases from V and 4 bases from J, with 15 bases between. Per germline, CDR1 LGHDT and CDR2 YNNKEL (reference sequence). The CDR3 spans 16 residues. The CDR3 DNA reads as TGTGCCAGCAGCCAAGATGTACAACCCAGGGGAGAGACCCAGTACTTC. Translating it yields CASSQDVQPRGETQYF.

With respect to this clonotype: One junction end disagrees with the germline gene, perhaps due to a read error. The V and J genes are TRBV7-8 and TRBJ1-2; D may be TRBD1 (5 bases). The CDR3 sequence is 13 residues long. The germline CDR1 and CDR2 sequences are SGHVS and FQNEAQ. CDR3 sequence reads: CASSLEGNYGCTF. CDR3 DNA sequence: TGTGCCAGCAGCTTAGAGGGGAACTATGGCTGCACCTTC.

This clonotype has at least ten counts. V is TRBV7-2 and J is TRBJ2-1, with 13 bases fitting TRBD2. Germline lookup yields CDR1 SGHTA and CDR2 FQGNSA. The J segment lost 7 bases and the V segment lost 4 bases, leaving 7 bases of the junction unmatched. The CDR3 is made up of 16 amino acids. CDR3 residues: CASSSWTSGGGNEQFF. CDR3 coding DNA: TGTGCCAGCAGCTCCTGGACTAGCGGGGGCGGGAATGAGCAGTTCTTC.

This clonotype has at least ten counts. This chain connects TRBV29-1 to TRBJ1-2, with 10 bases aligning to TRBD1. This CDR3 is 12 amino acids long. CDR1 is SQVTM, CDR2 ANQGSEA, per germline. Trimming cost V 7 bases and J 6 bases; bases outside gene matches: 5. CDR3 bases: TGCAGCGGGGGGGACAGGGGCGATGGCTACACCTTC. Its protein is CSGGDRGDGYTF. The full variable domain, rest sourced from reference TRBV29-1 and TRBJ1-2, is SAVISQKPSRDICQRGTSLTIQCQVDSQVTMMFWYRQQPGQSLTLIATANQGSEATYESGFVIDKFPISRPNLTFSTLTVSNMSPEDSSIYLCSGGDRGDGYTFGSGTRLTVV.

The CDR3 spells CAWSGSGGGISYNEQFF. CDR3 coding DNA: TGTGCCTGGAGTGGATCGGGAGGAGGGATCTCCTACAATGAGCAGTTCTTC. The rearrangement uses TRBV30 and TRBJ2-1, with 7 bases identical to TRBD2. The CDR3 length is 17 residues. The V segment lost 1 base and the J segment 0 bases; nucleotides outside the gene matches: 9. Germline lookup yields CDR1 GTSNPN and CDR2 SVGIG (reference sequence).